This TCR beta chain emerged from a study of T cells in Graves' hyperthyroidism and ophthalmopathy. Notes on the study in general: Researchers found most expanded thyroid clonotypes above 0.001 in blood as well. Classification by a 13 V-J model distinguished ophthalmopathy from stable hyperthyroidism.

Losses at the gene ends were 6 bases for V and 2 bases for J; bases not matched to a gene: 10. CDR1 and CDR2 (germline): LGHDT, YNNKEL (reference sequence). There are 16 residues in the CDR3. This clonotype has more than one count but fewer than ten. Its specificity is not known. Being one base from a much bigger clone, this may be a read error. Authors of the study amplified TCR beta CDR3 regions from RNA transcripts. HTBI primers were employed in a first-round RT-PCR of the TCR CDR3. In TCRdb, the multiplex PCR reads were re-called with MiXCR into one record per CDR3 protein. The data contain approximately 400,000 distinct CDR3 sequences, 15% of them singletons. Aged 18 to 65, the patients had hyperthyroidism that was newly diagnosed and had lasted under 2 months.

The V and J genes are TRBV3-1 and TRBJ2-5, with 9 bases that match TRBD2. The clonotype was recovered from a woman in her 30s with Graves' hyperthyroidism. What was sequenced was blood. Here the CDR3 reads CASSQRASGTQETQYF. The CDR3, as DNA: TGTGCCAGCAGTCAGAGGGCTAGCGGGACTCAAGAGACCCAGTACTTC.